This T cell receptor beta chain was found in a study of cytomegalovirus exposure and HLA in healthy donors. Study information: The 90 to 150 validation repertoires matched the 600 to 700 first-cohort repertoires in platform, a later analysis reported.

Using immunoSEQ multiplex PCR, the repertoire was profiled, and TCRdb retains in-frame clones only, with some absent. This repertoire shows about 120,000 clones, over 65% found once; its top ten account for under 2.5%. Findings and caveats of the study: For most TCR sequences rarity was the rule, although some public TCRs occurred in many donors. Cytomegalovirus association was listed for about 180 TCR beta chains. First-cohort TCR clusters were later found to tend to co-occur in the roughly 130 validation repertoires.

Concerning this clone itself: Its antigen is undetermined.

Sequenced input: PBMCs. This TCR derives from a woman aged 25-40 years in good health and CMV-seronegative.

In nucleotides, the CDR3 is TGTGCCAGCAGCTTAAAGAGGGGGACCCTGACAGGCCTCCAAGAGACCCAGTACTTC. This codes for CASSLKRGTLTGLQETQYF. The V and J genes are TRBV11-2 and TRBJ2-5, with TRBD1 as a possible D gene (6 bases). Germline V CDR1 and CDR2: SGHAT, FQNNGV. Between the trimmed V and J ends, which lost 2 bases and 1 base, there was a span of 23 bases. The CDR3 extends over 19 amino acids.